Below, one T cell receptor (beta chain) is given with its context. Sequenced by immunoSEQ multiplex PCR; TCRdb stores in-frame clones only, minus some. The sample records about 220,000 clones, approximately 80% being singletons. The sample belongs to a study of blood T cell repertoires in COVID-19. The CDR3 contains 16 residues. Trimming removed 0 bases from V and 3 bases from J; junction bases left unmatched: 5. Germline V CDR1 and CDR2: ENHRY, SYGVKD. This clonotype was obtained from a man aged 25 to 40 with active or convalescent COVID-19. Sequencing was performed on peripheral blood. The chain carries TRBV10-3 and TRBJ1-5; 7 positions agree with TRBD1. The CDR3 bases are TGTGCCATCAGTGAGTCAGGACAGGTCCTCAATCAGCCCCAGCATTTT. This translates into CAISESGQVLNQPQHF.